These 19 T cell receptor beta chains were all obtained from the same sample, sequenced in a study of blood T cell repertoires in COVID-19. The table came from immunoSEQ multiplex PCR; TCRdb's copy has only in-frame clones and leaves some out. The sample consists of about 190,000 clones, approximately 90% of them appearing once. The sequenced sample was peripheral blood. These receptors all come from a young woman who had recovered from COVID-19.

CDR3 sequence reads: CASSGDYPEYEQYF. Here the CDR3 DNA reads TGCGCCAGCAGCGGGGACTATCCCGAATACGAGCAGTACTTC. The chain couples TRBV5-1 to TRBJ2-7; 7 bases fit TRBD2. The CDR3 totals 14 residues. Losses at the gene ends were 4 bases for V and 4 bases for J; bases not matched to a gene: 8. Germline loops: CDR1 SGHRS, CDR2 YFSETQ.

The CDR3 reads CAIGGSSDRVDFEKLFF. Written as DNA, the CDR3 is TGCGCCATCGGTGGGTCATCGGACAGGGTAGATTTTGAAAAACTGTTTTTT. V usage is TRBV23-1 and J usage is TRBJ1-4, with 8 bases aligning to TRBD1. TRBV23-1 qualifies as an ORF whose function is uncertain. The V and J ends lost 10 bases and 7 bases, in that order; junction bases with no gene match: 20. There are 17 residues in the CDR3.

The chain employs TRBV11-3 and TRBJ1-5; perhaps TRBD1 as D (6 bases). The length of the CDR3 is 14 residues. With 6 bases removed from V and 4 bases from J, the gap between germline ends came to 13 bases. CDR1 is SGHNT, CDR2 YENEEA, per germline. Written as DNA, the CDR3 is TGTGCCAGCAGTAGGACAGCCGAGAATCAGCCCCAGCATTTT. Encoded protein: CASSRTAENQPQHF.

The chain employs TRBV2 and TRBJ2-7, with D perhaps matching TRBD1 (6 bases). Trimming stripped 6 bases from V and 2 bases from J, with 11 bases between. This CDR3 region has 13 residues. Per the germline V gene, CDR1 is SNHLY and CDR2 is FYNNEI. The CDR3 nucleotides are TGTGCCAGCAGAGTCAGGGGAGCCTACGAGCAGTACTTC. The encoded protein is CASRVRGAYEQYF.

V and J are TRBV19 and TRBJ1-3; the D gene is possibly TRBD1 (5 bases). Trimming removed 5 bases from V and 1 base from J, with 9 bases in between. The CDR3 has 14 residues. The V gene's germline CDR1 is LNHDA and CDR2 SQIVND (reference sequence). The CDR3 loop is CASSPRQSGNTIYF. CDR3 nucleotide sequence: TGTGCCAGTAGTCCCCGACAGTCTGGAAACACCATATATTTT.

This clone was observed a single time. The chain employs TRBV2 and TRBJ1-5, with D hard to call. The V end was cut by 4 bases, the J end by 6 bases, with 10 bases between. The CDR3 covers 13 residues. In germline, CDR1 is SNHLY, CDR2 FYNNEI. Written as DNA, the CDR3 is TGTGCCAGCAGTGCCACGGAGGGTCAGCCCCAGCATTTT. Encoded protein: CASSATEGQPQHF.

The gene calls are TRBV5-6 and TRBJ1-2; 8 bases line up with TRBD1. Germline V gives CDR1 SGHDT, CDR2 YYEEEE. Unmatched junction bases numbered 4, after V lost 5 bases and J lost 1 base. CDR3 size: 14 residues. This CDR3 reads CASRQGANNYGYTF. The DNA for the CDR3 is TGTGCCAGCAGGCAGGGGGCAAATAACTATGGCTACACCTTC.

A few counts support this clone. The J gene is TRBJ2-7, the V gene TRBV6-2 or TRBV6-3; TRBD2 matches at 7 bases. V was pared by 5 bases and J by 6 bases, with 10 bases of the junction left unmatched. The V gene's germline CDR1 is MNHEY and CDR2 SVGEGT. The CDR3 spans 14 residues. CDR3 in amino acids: CASSTSGTISEQYV. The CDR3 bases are TGTGCCAGCAGTACCTCCGGGACTATAAGCGAGCAGTACGTC.

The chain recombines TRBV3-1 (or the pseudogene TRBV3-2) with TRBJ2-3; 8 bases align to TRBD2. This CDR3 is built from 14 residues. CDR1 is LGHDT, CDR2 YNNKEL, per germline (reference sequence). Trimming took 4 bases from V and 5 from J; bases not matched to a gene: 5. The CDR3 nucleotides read TGTGCCAGCAGCCCCGGGACTAGGGGAGATACGCAGTATTTT. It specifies CASSPGTRGDTQYF.

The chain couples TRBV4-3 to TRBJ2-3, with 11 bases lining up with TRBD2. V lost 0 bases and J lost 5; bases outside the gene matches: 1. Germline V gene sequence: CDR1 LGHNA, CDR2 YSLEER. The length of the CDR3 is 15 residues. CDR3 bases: TGCGCCAGCAGCCAAGATAGCGGGGGGGTAGATACGCAGTATTTT. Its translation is CASSQDSGGVDTQYF.

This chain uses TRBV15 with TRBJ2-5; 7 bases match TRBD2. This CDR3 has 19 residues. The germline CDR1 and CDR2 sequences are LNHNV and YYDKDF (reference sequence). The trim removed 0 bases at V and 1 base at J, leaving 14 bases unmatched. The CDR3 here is CATSRDIFLAGVGQETQYF. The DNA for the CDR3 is TGTGCCACCAGCAGAGATATTTTCCTTGCGGGAGTCGGCCAAGAGACCCAGTACTTC.

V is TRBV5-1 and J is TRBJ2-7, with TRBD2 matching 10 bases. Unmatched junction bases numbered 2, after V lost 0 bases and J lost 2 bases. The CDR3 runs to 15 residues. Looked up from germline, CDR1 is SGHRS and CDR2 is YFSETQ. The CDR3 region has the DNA TGCGCCAGCAGCTTGGGGACTAGCGGAGCCTACGAGCAGTACGTC. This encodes CASSLGTSGAYEQYV.

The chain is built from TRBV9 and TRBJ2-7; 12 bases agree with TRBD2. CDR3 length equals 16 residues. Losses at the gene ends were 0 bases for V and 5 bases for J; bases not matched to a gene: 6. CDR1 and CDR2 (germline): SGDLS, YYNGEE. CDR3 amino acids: CASSVGLAGGLHEQYF. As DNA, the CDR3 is TGTGCCAGCAGCGTAGGTCTAGCGGGGGGGCTCCACGAGCAGTACTTC.

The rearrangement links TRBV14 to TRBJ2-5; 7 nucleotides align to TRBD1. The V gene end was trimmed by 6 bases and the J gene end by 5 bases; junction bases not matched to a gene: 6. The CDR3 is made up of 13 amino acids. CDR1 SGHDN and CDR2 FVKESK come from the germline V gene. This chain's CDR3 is CASRDRFEETQYF. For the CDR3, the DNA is TGTGCCAGCAGGGACAGGTTCGAGGAGACCCAGTACTTC.

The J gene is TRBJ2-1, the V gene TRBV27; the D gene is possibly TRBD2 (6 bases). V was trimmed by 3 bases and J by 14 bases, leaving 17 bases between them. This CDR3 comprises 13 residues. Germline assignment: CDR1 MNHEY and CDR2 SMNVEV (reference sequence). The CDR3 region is CASSFGRAWGEFF. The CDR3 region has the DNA TGTGCCAGCAGTTTCGGCAGGGCTTGGGGGGAGTTCTTC.

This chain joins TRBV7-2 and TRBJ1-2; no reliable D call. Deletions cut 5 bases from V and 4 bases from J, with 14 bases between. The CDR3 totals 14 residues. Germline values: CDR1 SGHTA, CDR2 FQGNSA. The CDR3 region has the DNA TGTGCCAGCAGCATAAGTCGGGTCCCCTATGGCTACACCTTC. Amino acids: CASSISRVPYGYTF.

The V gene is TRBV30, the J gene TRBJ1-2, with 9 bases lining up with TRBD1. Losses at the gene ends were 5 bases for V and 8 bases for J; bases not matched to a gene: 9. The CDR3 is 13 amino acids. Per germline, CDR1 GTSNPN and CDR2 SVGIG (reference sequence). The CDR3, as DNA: TGTGCCTGGGCGAGGGGACAGGGCCTCGGCTACACCTTC. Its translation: CAWARGQGLGYTF.

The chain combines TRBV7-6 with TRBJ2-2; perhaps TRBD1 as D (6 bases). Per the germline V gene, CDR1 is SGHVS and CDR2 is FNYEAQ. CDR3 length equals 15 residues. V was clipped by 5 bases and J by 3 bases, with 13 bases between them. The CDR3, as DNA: TGTGCCAGCAGCACCGGGGACAAATACACCGGGGAGCTGTTTTTT. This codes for CASSTGDKYTGELFF.

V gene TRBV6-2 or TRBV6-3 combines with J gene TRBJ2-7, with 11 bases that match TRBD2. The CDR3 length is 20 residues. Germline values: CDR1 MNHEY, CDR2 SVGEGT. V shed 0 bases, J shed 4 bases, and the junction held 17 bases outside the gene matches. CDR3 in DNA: TGTGCCAGCAGTTACTCAGCCCTACAGGGGGATAGCGGGAGGGCGTACGAGCAGTACGTC. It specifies CASSYSALQGDSGRAYEQYV.